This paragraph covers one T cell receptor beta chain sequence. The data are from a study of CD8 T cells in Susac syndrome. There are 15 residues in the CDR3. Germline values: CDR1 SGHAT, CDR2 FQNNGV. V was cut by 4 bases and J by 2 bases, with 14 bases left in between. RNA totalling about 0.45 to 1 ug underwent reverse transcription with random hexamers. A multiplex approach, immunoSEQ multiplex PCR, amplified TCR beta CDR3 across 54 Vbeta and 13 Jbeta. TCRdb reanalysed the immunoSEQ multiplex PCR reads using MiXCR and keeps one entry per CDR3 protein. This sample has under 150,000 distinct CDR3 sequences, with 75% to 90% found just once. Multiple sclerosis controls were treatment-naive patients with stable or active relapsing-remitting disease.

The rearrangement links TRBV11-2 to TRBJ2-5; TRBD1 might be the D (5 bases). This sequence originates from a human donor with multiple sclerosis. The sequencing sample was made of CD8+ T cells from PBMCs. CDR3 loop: CASSSLSGAQETQYF. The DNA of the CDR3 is TGTGCCAGCAGCTCCCTCAGTGGGGCACAAGAGACCCAGTACTTC.